This T cell receptor beta chain came from a study of cytomegalovirus exposure and HLA in healthy donors. Across the study: In an early release, HLA-typed donors contributed roughly 85 million unique TCR sequences.

Points from the study as a whole: Evidence from a later analysis indicated that most CMV-associated TCR beta chains looked HLA-restricted. In a later analysis, V- and J-gene trimming of beta chains associated with a DCLRE1C missense variant, replicated independently. Being productive about 87% or about 30% of the time was typical of most TCR beta V segments in an earlier analysis.

Comment on this clone: What it binds is unknown.

Amplification used 60 Vbeta primers and 13 Jbeta primers. The table came from immunoSEQ multiplex PCR; TCRdb's copy has only in-frame clones and leaves some out. The sample comprises around 30,000 clones, around two fifths of which are singletons, and under 2% rests with the top ten. The CDR3 runs to 16 residues. V shed 5 bases and J 0 bases; nucleotides not matched to a gene: 3. CDR1 and CDR2 from the germline V gene are SEHNR and FQNEAQ (reference sequence). The sequence derives from a woman aged 50 to 60 in good health and CMV-seronegative. Sample: PBMCs. This sequence joins TRBV7-9 and TRBJ1-4; TRBD1 matches 10 bases. In nucleotides, the CDR3 is TGTGCCAGCAGCCCAGGACAGGGGGCAACTAATGAAAAACTGTTTTTT. The encoded protein is CASSPGQGATNEKLFF.